This passage covers 2 T cell receptor beta chains from one sample sequenced in a study of blood T cell repertoires in COVID-19. The table came from immunoSEQ multiplex PCR; TCRdb's copy has only in-frame clones and leaves some out. The sample carries roughly 240,000 clones, 65% to 90% recorded once. The specimen sequenced was peripheral blood. These receptors all come from a man aged 40-49 years who had recovered from COVID-19.

The chain has TRBV6-1 and TRBJ2-5; D perhaps matches TRBD1 (6 bases). The V and J ends lost 1 base and 7 bases respectively, with 19 bases between them. Germline CDR1 and CDR2: MNHNS and SASEGT. The CDR3 is 16 residues long. The CDR3 sequence is CASSEEGVVARGTQYF. CDR3 nucleotide sequence: TGTGCCAGCAGTGAAGAGGGGGTGGTAGCCCGAGGGACCCAGTACTTC.

This chain connects TRBV6-5 to TRBJ1-2; 8 positions agree with TRBD1. Germline CDR1 and CDR2: MNHEY and SVGAGI. Germline trimming cut 1 base from V and 7 bases from J; bases unmatched to any gene: 8. CDR3 length: 15 amino acids. The CDR3 DNA reads TGTGCCAGCAGTTACTTTGATACAGGGGGTTCTGGCTACACCTTC. Translation gives CASSYFDTGGSGYTF.